Each of the 28 T cell receptor beta chains below was sequenced from the same sample in a study of graft-versus-host responses after intestinal transplantation. Data came from immunoSEQ multiplex PCR; TCRdb stores just in-frame clones and leaves some out. Among 100,000 or so clones listed, 90% to 95% were seen once. The antigens for these receptors are not known. The starting material was unstimulated CD4+ T cells sorted from spleen or lymph node cells, obtained before transplant. These receptors came from a human donor who was the organ donor for an intestinal transplant.

The chain uses TRBV19 and TRBJ1-1; 9 bases are a match to TRBD1. After removal of 6 bases from V and 2 bases from J, the junction contained 4 bases not matched to a gene. This CDR3 is built from 14 residues. The germline V gene encodes CDR1 LNHDA and CDR2 SQIVND (reference sequence). For the CDR3, the DNA is TGTGCCAGTAGGAGGACAGGGGCAAACACTGAAGCTTTCTTT. Translated, it gives CASRRTGANTEAFF.

The sample holds a few counts of this clone. This chain joins TRBV7-9 and TRBJ1-4, with a tentative D call TRBD1 (6 bases). Trimming stripped 3 bases from V and 6 bases from J, with 8 bases between. The CDR3 is made up of 13 amino acids. Germline loops: CDR1 SEHNR, CDR2 FQNEAQ (reference sequence). CDR3: CASSFPGDEKLFF. The CDR3 region has the DNA TGTGCCAGCAGCTTTCCAGGGGATGAAAAACTGTTTTTT.

The chain has TRBV6-5 and TRBJ2-3; D remains ambiguous. CDR1 is MNHEY and CDR2 is SVGAGI in the germline V gene. CDR3 length: 15 residues. V dropped 0 bases and J dropped 2 bases, with 9 bases sitting between them. The chain's CDR3 is CASSYSKHPTDTQYF. DNA of the CDR3: TGTGCCAGCAGTTACTCGAAACACCCCACAGATACGCAGTATTTT.

J is TRBJ2-3 and V is TRBV5-4, with D perhaps TRBD2 (5 bases). Germline V gene sequence: CDR1 SGHNT, CDR2 YYREEE (reference sequence). The CDR3 consists of 15 residues. V lost 5 bases to trimming and J lost 2 bases, with 15 bases between them. CDR3 amino acids: CASRQLLATTDTQYF. CDR3 in DNA: TGTGCCAGCAGACAACTCCTAGCTACCACAGATACGCAGTATTTT. The full variable domain, with the rest looked up from reference TRBV5-4 and TRBJ2-3, is ETGVTQSPTHLIKTRGQQVTLRCSSQSGHNTVSWYQQALGQGPQFIFQYYREEENGRGNFPPRFSGLQFPNYSSELNVNALELDDSALYLCASRQLLATTDTQYFGPGTRLTVL.

This chain joins TRBV6-5 and TRBJ1-1; a possible D gene is TRBD1 (6 bases). From germline, CDR1 is MNHEY and CDR2 SVGAGI. The CDR3 sequence is 16 residues long. Trimming took off 0 bases at V and 0 bases at J, with 11 bases between the two ends. This chain's CDR3 is CASSYSTGSLNTEAFF. The DNA for the CDR3 is TGTGCCAGCAGTTACTCCACAGGGTCCTTGAACACTGAAGCTTTCTTT.

The chain joins TRBV5-6 to TRBJ2-3, with TRBD2 identical over 12 bases. V shed 4 bases and J 2 bases; nucleotides not matched to a gene: 8. Germline lookup yields CDR1 SGHDT and CDR2 YYEEEE. The CDR3 is 17 amino acids. The CDR3 sequence is CASSLLGLAGLTDTQYF. The CDR3 bases are TGTGCCAGCAGCCTCCTAGGACTAGCGGGGCTCACAGATACGCAGTATTTT.

This clone was counted a few times. The V gene is TRBV5-1, the J gene TRBJ1-3; D is unresolved. The CDR3 covers 15 residues. Germline CDR1 is SGHRS and CDR2 is YFSETQ. The V end lost 0 bases, the J end lost 3 bases, and 10 bases lay between the germline ends. The CDR3 sequence is CASSLADGGGNTIYF. DNA for the CDR3: TGCGCCAGCAGCTTGGCCGACGGCGGTGGAAACACCATATATTTT.

The chain recombines TRBV30 with TRBJ1-2, with D possibly being TRBD1 (6 bases). The CDR3 has 11 residues. V lost 7 bases, J lost 4 bases, and 10 bases lay in between. Per germline, CDR1 GTSNPN and CDR2 SVGIG (reference sequence). The CDR3 here is CAFGRGYGYTF. The CDR3 bases are TGTGCCTTCGGCAGGGGCTATGGCTACACCTTC.

The chain recombines TRBV4-1 with TRBJ1-2; D is undetermined. The germline V gene has CDR1 MGHRA and CDR2 YSYEKL. The ends were cut back, 0 bases at V and 3 bases at J, with 8 bases in the middle. This CDR3 is built from 14 residues. CDR3 nucleotide sequence: TGCGCCAGCAGCCAAGACATGGAGTACTATGGCTACACCTTC. Translating it yields CASSQDMEYYGYTF.

V is TRBV19 and J is TRBJ2-4; 9 bases map to TRBD1. Germline lookup yields CDR1 LNHDA and CDR2 SQIVND (reference sequence). The CDR3 loop spans 15 amino acids. V lost 10 bases to trimming and J lost 7 bases; unmatched junction nucleotides: 14. This chain's CDR3 is CATKQGARGLNIQYF. In DNA form, the CDR3 reads TGTGCCACCAAACAGGGGGCGAGGGGCTTGAACATTCAGTACTTC.

This rearrangement joins TRBV7-9 to TRBJ1-2; 8 nucleotides line up with TRBD1. Germline V gene lookup returns CDR1 SEHNR and CDR2 FQNEAQ (reference sequence). With 5 bases clipped from V and 3 bases from J, the junction kept 8 bases outside the gene matches. The CDR3 runs to 15 residues. The CDR3 loop reads CASSMGRGQDYGYTF. In DNA form, the CDR3 reads TGTGCCAGCAGCATGGGCAGGGGGCAGGACTATGGCTACACCTTC. Looking up the rest from reference TRBV7-9 and TRBJ1-2 gives the full variable domain: DTGVSQNPRHKITKRGQNVTFRCDPISEHNRLYWYRQTLGQGPEFLTYFQNEAQLEKSRLLSDRFSAERPKGSFSTLEIQRTEQGDSAMYLCASSMGRGQDYGYTFGSGTRLTVV.

The chain recombines TRBV30 with TRBJ1-4; D is uncertain. The CDR3 is made up of 15 amino acids. CDR1 and CDR2 (germline): GTSNPN, SVGIG (reference sequence). V lost 0 bases, J lost 0 bases, and 8 bases lay in between. The CDR3 loop is CAWSVLAATNEKLFF. CDR3 in DNA: TGTGCCTGGAGTGTGCTGGCTGCAACTAATGAAAAACTGTTTTTT. The full variable domain, completed using reference TRBV30 and TRBJ1-4, is SQTIHQWPATLVQPVGSPLSLECTVEGTSNPNLYWYRQAAGRGLQLLFYSVGIGQISSEVPQNLSASRPQDRQFILSSKKLLLSDSGFYLCAWSVLAATNEKLFFGSGTQLSVL.

The chain recombines TRBV5-6 with TRBJ2-3; TRBD2 aligns across 8 bases. The CDR3 spans 14 residues. After removal of 1 base from V and 5 bases from J, the junction contained 3 bases not matched to a gene. Germline assignment: CDR1 SGHDT and CDR2 YYEEEE. The CDR3 DNA is TGTGCCAGCAGCTTGCGGGGGGGCCGAGATACGCAGTATTTT. This translates into CASSLRGGRDTQYF. The whole variable domain, filled in from reference TRBV5-6 and TRBJ2-3, reads DAGVTQSPTHLIKTRGQQVTLRCSPKSGHDTVSWYQQALGQGPQFIFQYYEEEERQRGNFPDRFSGHQFPNYSSELNVNALLLGDSALYLCASSLRGGRDTQYFGPGTRLTVL.

This chain connects TRBV25-1 to TRBJ1-5; D is undetermined. V gave up 3 bases and J gave up 1 base, with 7 bases separating them. CDR1 MGHDK and CDR2 SYGVNS come from the germline V gene. The CDR3 totals 14 residues. In DNA, the CDR3 is TGTGCCAGCAGTGACGAGCACAGCAATCAGCCCCAGCATTTT. This codes for CASSDEHSNQPQHF.

This clone appeared a few times. CDR3 protein: CASSSAGVLHF. The CDR3 coding sequence is TGTGCCAGCAGCTCAGCCGGGGTCCTCCACTTT. The chain joins TRBV9 to TRBJ1-6; D uncertain. V was clipped by 4 bases and J by 15 bases, with 11 bases between them. Per the germline V gene, CDR1 is SGDLS and CDR2 is YYNGEE. This CDR3 is 11 amino acids long.

This chain links TRBV11-2 with TRBJ1-3; D is unclear. The CDR3 runs to 15 residues. V was clipped by 0 bases and J by 4 bases, with 10 bases between them. CDR1 is SGHAT, CDR2 FQNNGV, per germline. The CDR3 loop reads CASSLDGVSGNTIYF. The CDR3 bases are TGTGCCAGCAGCTTAGACGGGGTTTCAGGAAACACCATATATTTT.

The chain is built from TRBV7-2 and TRBJ1-6; unclear D gene. There are 16 residues in the CDR3. Trimming cost V 1 base and J 2 bases, with 9 bases left between them. Germline-derived CDR1 and CDR2 are SGHTA and FQGNSA. The CDR3 here is CASSLGRNPYNSPLHF. The CDR3 DNA sequence: TGTGCCAGCAGCTTAGGGAGGAACCCCTATAATTCACCCCTCCACTTT.

The chain employs TRBV6-5 and TRBJ1-2, with a weak D call TRBD1 (6 bases). This CDR3 region has 14 residues. Germline-derived CDR1 and CDR2 are MNHEY and SVGAGI. Trimming left V 6 bases short and J 6 bases short, with 17 bases between. The CDR3 sequence is CASRYRGATDGYTF. CDR3 coding DNA: TGTGCCAGCAGGTACCGGGGGGCAACGGATGGCTACACCTTC.

This chain links TRBV9 with TRBJ1-6; D unclear. The germline V and J ends were trimmed by 0 bases and 6 bases, with 7 bases remaining between them. From germline, CDR1 is SGDLS and CDR2 YYNGEE. CDR3 size: 14 residues. CDR3 region: CASSVAHSNSPLHF. The CDR3 DNA follows: TGTGCCAGCAGCGTAGCTCACAGTAATTCACCCCTCCACTTT.

The gene calls are TRBV4-1 and TRBJ2-7, with 8 bases lining up with TRBD2. CDR1 and CDR2 (germline): MGHRA, YSYEKL. The CDR3 length is 14 residues. Losses at the gene ends were 3 bases for V and 7 bases for J; bases not matched to a gene: 8. DNA of the CDR3: TGCGCCAGCAGCCACACGGGGGGGGCGGGGGAGCAGTACTTC. Protein sequence: CASSHTGGAGEQYF.

The chain carries TRBV4-2 and TRBJ1-5, with a possible D match to TRBD1 (6 bases). Between the trimmed V and J ends, which lost 4 bases and 3 bases, there was a span of 10 bases. The length of the CDR3 is 14 residues. Germline CDR1 is LGHNA and CDR2 is YNFKEQ. The CDR3 loop reads CASSRTGTNQPQHF. In nucleotides, the CDR3 is TGTGCCAGCAGCCGAACAGGGACCAATCAGCCCCAGCATTTT.

The rearrangement joins TRBV5-4 to TRBJ2-7; D may be TRBD2 (7 bases). Trimming took 0 bases from V and 2 from J, leaving 15 bases between them. From germline, CDR1 is SGHNT and CDR2 YYREEE (reference sequence). The CDR3 consists of 16 residues. The CDR3 coding sequence is TGTGCCAGCAGCTTGGGGGGGGCGGGGGCCACCTACGAGCAGTACTTC. This gives the protein CASSLGGAGATYEQYF.

This clone was detected once. The rearrangement joins TRBV28 to TRBJ2-7; D is perhaps TRBD1 (5 bases). The CDR3 is made up of 12 amino acids. CDR1 and CDR2 from the germline V gene are MDHEN and SYDVKM. The V and J ends lost 2 bases and 5 bases respectively, with 7 bases between them. Here the CDR3 reads CASSLGAHEQYF. In nucleotides, the CDR3 is TGTGCCAGCAGTTTAGGGGCCCACGAGCAGTACTTC.

The gene calls are TRBV7-3 and TRBJ1-1; no definite D call. This CDR3 is 14 amino acids long. The ends were cut back, 5 bases at V and 4 bases at J, with 14 bases in the middle. Per germline, CDR1 SGHTA and CDR2 FQGTGA. CDR3 sequence: CASSRNGLATEAFF. DNA of the CDR3: TGTGCCAGCAGCCGAAACGGGTTGGCCACTGAAGCTTTCTTT.

The V call is TRBV25-1, the J call TRBJ1-2; D might be TRBD1 (6 bases). From germline, CDR1 is MGHDK and CDR2 SYGVNS. V was clipped by 7 bases and J by 2 bases, with 26 bases between them. CDR3 length: 18 amino acids. Here the CDR3 reads CASNLVGGGREKNYGYTF. CDR3 nucleotide sequence: TGTGCCAGCAACCTAGTCGGGGGGGGCCGCGAAAAAAACTATGGCTACACCTTC.

The chain is built from TRBV20-1 and TRBJ2-1; D unclear. The CDR3 spans 10 residues. Germline-derived CDR1 and CDR2 are DFQATT and SNEGSKA (reference sequence). With 6 bases removed from V and 4 bases from J, the gap between germline ends came to 4 bases. The CDR3 DNA follows: TGCAGTGCGTATTACAATGAGCAGTTCTTC. It translates to CSAYYNEQFF.

V is TRBV30 and J is TRBJ1-1, with D perhaps TRBD1 (5 bases). V was cut by 0 bases and J by 11 bases, with 13 bases left in between. The CDR3 sequence is 12 residues long. Germline lookup yields CDR1 GTSNPN and CDR2 SVGIG (reference sequence). The CDR3: CAWSVGRAGAFF. Here the CDR3 DNA reads TGTGCCTGGAGTGTAGGCAGGGCAGGGGCTTTCTTT. The full variable domain, in which reference TRBV30 and TRBJ1-1 provide the parts outside the CDR3, is SQTIHQWPATLVQPVGSPLSLECTVEGTSNPNLYWYRQAAGRGLQLLFYSVGIGQISSEVPQNLSASRPQDRQFILSSKKLLLSDSGFYLCAWSVGRAGAFFGQGTRLTVV.

The J gene is TRBJ2-4, the V gene TRBV6-5; D is possibly TRBD2 (5 bases). V was cut by 0 bases and J by 1 base, with 7 bases left in between. The CDR3 runs to 15 residues. Germline CDR1 and CDR2: MNHEY and SVGAGI. The CDR3 DNA follows: TGTGCCAGCAGTTACTCAGAGGGCGCCAAAAACATTCAGTACTTC. It is translated as CASSYSEGAKNIQYF.